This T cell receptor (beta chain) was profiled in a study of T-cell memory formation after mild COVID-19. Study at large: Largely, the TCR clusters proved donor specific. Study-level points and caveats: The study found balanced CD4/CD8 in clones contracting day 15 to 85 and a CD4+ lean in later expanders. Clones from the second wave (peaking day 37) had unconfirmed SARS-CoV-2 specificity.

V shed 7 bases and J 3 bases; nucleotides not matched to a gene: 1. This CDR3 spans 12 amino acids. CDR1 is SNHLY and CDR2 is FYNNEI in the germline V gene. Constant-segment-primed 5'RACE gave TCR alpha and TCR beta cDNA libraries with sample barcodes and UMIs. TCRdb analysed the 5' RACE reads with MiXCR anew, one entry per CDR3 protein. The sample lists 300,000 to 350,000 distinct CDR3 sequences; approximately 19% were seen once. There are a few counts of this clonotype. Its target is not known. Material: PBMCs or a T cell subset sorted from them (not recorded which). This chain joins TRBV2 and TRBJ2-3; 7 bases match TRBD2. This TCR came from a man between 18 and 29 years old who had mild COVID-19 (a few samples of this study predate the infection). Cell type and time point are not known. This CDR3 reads CASIGGTDTQYF. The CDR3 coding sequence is TGTGCCAGCATCGGGGGGACAGATACGCAGTATTTT.